This T cell receptor beta chain comes out of a study of blood T cell repertoires in COVID-19. Overall study context: Italy, Spain and the United States were the sources of the convalescent and acute COVID-19 samples. Sample material is recorded as cDNA or gDNA derived from T cells, B-cell-depleted T cells, or PBMCs.

The CDR3 is 15 residues long. CDR1 and CDR2 (germline): MNHEY, SVGAGI. The ends were cut back, 7 bases at V and 0 bases at J, with 14 bases in the middle. Produced via immunoSEQ multiplex PCR; TCRdb's table is partial and in-frame only. The top ten clones hold around 11% of a sample with tens of thousands of clones, roughly three quarters of them seen once. This receptor was taken from a man between 65 and 79 years old with acute or convalescent COVID-19. The specimen was peripheral blood. The V gene is TRBV6-5, the J gene TRBJ2-3, with D perhaps TRBD2 (7 bases). The CDR3 reads CASKGGGTSTDTQYF. Here the CDR3 DNA reads TGTGCCAGCAAAGGGGGGGGTACTAGCACAGATACGCAGTATTTT.